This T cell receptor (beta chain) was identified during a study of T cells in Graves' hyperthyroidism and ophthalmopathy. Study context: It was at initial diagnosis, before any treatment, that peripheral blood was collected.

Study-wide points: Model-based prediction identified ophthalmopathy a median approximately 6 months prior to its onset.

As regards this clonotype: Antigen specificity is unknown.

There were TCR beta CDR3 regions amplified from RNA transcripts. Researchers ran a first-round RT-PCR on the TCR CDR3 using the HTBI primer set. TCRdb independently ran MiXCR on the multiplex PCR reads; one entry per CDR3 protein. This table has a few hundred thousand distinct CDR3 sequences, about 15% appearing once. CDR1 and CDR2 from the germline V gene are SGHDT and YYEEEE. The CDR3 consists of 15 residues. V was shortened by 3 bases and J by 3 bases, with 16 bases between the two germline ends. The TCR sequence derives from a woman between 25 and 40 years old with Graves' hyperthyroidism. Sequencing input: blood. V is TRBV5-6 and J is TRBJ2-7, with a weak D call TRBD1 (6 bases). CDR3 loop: CASSSYGQGIYEQYF. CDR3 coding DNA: TGTGCCAGCAGCTCGTATGGGCAGGGGATCTACGAGCAGTACTTC.